This TCR beta chain was obtained from a study of T cell changes during pregnancy in multiple sclerosis. Using immunoSEQ multiplex PCR, the repertoire was profiled, and TCRdb retains in-frame clones only, with some absent. Of around 68,000 clones in the sample, about 93% were seen once. Trimming shortened V by 1 base and J by 6 bases, and 13 bases separated the two germline ends. Germline CDR1 and CDR2: MNHNS and SASEGT. The CDR3 loop spans 14 amino acids. The sequences come from CD4+ T cells from peripheral blood mononuclear cells, collected before pregnancy. V gene TRBV6-1 combines with J gene TRBJ2-7; D gene unclear. This TCR was sampled from a female donor with multiple sclerosis, enrolled in a pregnancy study. In nucleotides, the CDR3 is TGTGCCAGCAGTGAAGGTCCTGTTTTAGCCGAGCAGTACTTC. Residues: CASSEGPVLAEQYF.